This is a list of T cell receptor beta chains from one sample in a study of CD8 T cells in ankylosing spondylitis. TCRdb fed the 5' RACE reads into MiXCR, producing one record per CDR3 protein. The sample comprises roughly 700,000 distinct CDR3 sequences, 15% to 20% of which are singletons, and approximately 18% rests with the top ten. The sequencing sample was made of blood, either unsorted or a sorted T cell fraction (not recorded which). These receptors originate from a male donor with ankylosing spondylitis. The conserved cysteine and the conserved F or W are not part of the CDR3 here.

CDR3 protein,CDR3 length,V gene,J gene
ASSPKRGVRTDTQY,14,TRBV5-6,TRBJ2-3
ASTPDPSSYNEQF,13,TRBV12-3/TRBV12-4,TRBJ2-1
SARDSQGGPYEQY,13,TRBV20-1,TRBJ2-7
ASSDSRPINSPLH,13,TRBV6-4,TRBJ1-6
ASSIGQGSNQPQH,13,TRBV21-1,TRBJ1-5
SVRPTGTAYTEAF,13,TRBV29-1,TRBJ1-1
ASSPDLGRSDTEAF,14,TRBV9,TRBJ1-1
SVGGKDTQY,9,TRBV29-1,TRBJ2-3
ASSSDYGLVGELF,13,TRBV7-2,TRBJ2-2
ASSHPPGQGAISYGYT,16,TRBV4-1,TRBJ1-2
ASSPARGPLNTEAF,14,TRBV5-4,TRBJ1-1
ASSGTEHSNQPQH,13,TRBV2,TRBJ1-5
ASSLSTGHEQY,11,TRBV27,TRBJ2-7
ASSWSTVENTEAF,13,TRBV5-1,TRBJ1-1
ASSPAFGRPNEKLF,14,TRBV5-1,TRBJ1-4
SARGFPFETQY,11,TRBV20-1,TRBJ2-5
ASSQFRTGSYEQY,13,TRBV3-1,TRBJ2-7
SVLDRNTGELF,11,TRBV29-1,TRBJ2-2
SAALGDHNEQF,11,TRBV20-1,TRBJ2-1
ASSEGGNPTDTQY,13,TRBV7-9,TRBJ2-3
ASRPGQGSNQPQH,13,TRBV12-3/TRBV12-4,TRBJ1-5
SARDPRSTDTQY,12,TRBV20-1,TRBJ2-3
ASSSHHEQY,9,TRBV12-3/TRBV12-4,TRBJ2-7
ASSFDSVDEQF,11,TRBV6-5,TRBJ2-1
ASSSQGKLGGYT,12,TRBV7-2,TRBJ1-2
ASSLLQPQH,9,TRBV27,TRBJ1-5
ATDSGLSYEQY,11,TRBV7-8,TRBJ2-7
ASSLRRESYEQY,12,TRBV27,TRBJ2-7
ARCLTLAGYSGDEQF,15,TRBV12-3/TRBV12-4,TRBJ2-1
ASSGVGAKNIQY,12,TRBV11-2,TRBJ2-4
ASSSGGRAGANTGELF,16,TRBV11-2,TRBJ2-2
ASRTDSGELF,10,TRBV12-3/TRBV12-4,TRBJ2-2
ASSPPNSPLH,10,TRBV7-6,TRBJ1-6
SARLDSYQETQY,12,TRBV20-1,TRBJ2-5
ASSIDSLPYNEQF,13,TRBV5-1,TRBJ2-1
ASSPRQGQGNYEQY,14,TRBV18,TRBJ2-7
SARDSGLAGVSGELF,15,TRBV20-1,TRBJ2-2
ASSLEPYTEAF,11,TRBV7-9,TRBJ1-1
ASRVIAGGTDTQY,13,TRBV5-8,TRBJ2-3
ASSLWDREYEQY,12,TRBV7-8,TRBJ2-7
ASTSEAGELF,10,TRBV5-1,TRBJ2-2
ASRHLTNPATLYGGTEAF,18,TRBV27,TRBJ1-1
SVEDPPLTETSTDTQY,16,TRBV29-1,TRBJ2-3
SSRGRQETQY,10,TRBV20-1,TRBJ2-5
ASSQVGTGRSETQY,14,TRBV4-1,TRBJ2-5
ASRRRGGSTGELF,13,TRBV6-1,TRBJ2-2
ASRPTTNTEAF,11,TRBV12-3/TRBV12-4,TRBJ1-1
ATSTPLGDQPQH,12,TRBV15,TRBJ1-5
SVKGTSDYEQY,11,TRBV29-1,TRBJ2-7
ASSLDSGNTIY,11,TRBV12-3/TRBV12-4,TRBJ1-3
ASSQYGGREEYNEQF,15,TRBV7-6,TRBJ2-1
ASSYDDQATEAF,12,TRBV12-3/TRBV12-4,TRBJ1-1
SANLRQGPNQPQH,13,TRBV20-1,TRBJ1-5
ASSPDRGPGNQPQH,14,TRBV7-2,TRBJ1-5
ATRDKNTEAF,10,TRBV24-1,TRBJ1-1
ASSRGQRTSYEQY,13,TRBV6-1,TRBJ2-7
ASSQAELVPLLWEQY,15,TRBV4-1,TRBJ2-7
SSNRGFHGTDTQY,13,TRBV20-1,TRBJ2-3
SGGLAGVGDTQY,12,TRBV29-1,TRBJ2-3
SAEPSLLGTQY,11,TRBV20-1,TRBJ2-5